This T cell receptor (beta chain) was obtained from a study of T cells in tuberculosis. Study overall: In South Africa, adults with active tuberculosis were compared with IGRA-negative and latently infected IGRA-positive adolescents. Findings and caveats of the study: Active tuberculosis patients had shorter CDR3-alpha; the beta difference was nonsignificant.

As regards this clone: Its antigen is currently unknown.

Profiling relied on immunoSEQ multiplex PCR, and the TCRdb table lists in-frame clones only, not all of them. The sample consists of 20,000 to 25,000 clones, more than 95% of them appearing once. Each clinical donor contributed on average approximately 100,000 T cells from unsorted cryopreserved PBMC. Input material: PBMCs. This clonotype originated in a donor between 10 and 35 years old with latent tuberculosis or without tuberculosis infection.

The CDR3 here is CSVEPRGQGMNTEAFF. The CDR3 nucleotides read TGCAGCGTTGAACCCCGCGGACAGGGCATGAACACTGAAGCTTTCTTT. The chain has TRBV29-1 and TRBJ1-1; 8 bases match TRBD1. Germline V gene data show CDR1 as SQVTM and CDR2 as ANQGSEA. The CDR3 spans 16 residues. Losses at the gene ends were 2 bases for V and 0 bases for J; bases not matched to a gene: 8.